A selection of T cell receptor beta chains follows, all from one sample in a study of low-dose radiotherapy and immunotherapy resistance in tumors. MiXCR, applied by TCRdb to the reads, yields one record per CDR3 protein. The sample shows roughly 50,000 distinct CDR3 sequences, approximately 35% of them seen only once. The input for sequencing was PBMCs, taken after low-dose radiotherapy plus immunotherapy. Every receptor here comes from a male donor with rectosigmoid adenocarcinoma. Each CDR3 is given with its conserved first and last residue. Fields, in order: V gene, D gene, J gene, clone size, CDR3 DNA, CDR3 protein. D genes are given only for firm matches. Some rows have no size entry. The others give once, few or many, or a class for an expanded clone.

V: TRBV5-3; D: TRBD1; J: TRBJ2-1; size: -; DNA: TGTGCCAGCAGCACACAGGGGGTAAGCTCCTACAATGAGCAGTTCTTC; CDR3: CASSTQGVSSYNEQFF
V: TRBV7-3; D: TRBD1; J: TRBJ1-2; size: -; DNA: TGTGCCAGCAGCTCGACAGGGGACCTACATGGCTACACCTTC; CDR3: CASSSTGDLHGYTF
V: TRBV6-2/TRBV6-3; D: -; J: TRBJ2-1; size: medium-sized; DNA: TGTGCCAGCTGCCAAGGCGAGCCCAATGAGCAGTTCTTC; CDR3: CASCQGEPNEQFF
V: TRBV15; D: TRBD2; J: TRBJ2-2; size: -; DNA: TGTGCCACCAGCAGAGATCGGACTAGCGGGAGCACCGGGGAGCTGTTTTTT; CDR3: CATSRDRTSGSTGELFF
V: TRBV11-1; D: TRBD2; J: TRBJ2-3; size: many; DNA: TGTGCCAGCAGCTTAGAGCGGGAAGGAGATACGCAGTATTTT; CDR3: CASSLEREGDTQYF
V: TRBV20-1; D: -; J: TRBJ2-1; size: many; DNA: TGCAGTGCTAGAAGTGTGGACGGAGGTAGCTCCTACAATGAGCAGTTCTTC; CDR3: CSARSVDGGSSYNEQFF
V: TRBV20-1; D: TRBD2; J: TRBJ2-1; size: -; DNA: TGCAGTGCTAGTCTAGCGGGAGGCAATGAGCAGTTCTTC; CDR3: CSASLAGGNEQFF
V: TRBV25-1; D: -; J: TRBJ2-3; size: -; DNA: TGTGCCAGCAGTGACCTAACAGGGGGGGCAGATACGCAGTATTTT; CDR3: CASSDLTGGADTQYF
V: TRBV20-1; D: -; J: TRBJ1-5; size: many; DNA: TGCAGTGCCCCAAGGGACGGTCCTTTAAATCAGCCCCAGCATTTT; CDR3: CSAPRDGPLNQPQHF
V: TRBV28; D: -; J: TRBJ2-7; size: -; DNA: TGTGCCAGCAGTTTCATGATGGCTAGACAGTACTTC; CDR3: CASSFMMARQYF
V: TRBV10-3; D: TRBD1; J: TRBJ2-7; size: many; DNA: TGTGCCATCAGACCGGGACAGGGGTCCTACGAGCAGTACTTC; CDR3: CAIRPGQGSYEQYF
V: TRBV12-3/TRBV12-4; D: TRBD2; J: TRBJ2-1; size: -; DNA: TGTGCCAGCAGTCTAGCGGGGGGTCGCAATGAGCAGTTCTTC; CDR3: CASSLAGGRNEQFF
V: TRBV4-1; D: -; J: TRBJ2-7; size: -; DNA: TGCGCCAGCAGCCACACCCAGGGTTCCTCCTACGAGCAGTACTTC; CDR3: CASSHTQGSSYEQYF
V: TRBV6-2/TRBV6-3; D: -; J: TRBJ1-1; size: many; DNA: TGTGCCAGCCGGGACGGACCCACTGAAGCTTTCTTT; CDR3: CASRDGPTEAFF
V: TRBV6-2/TRBV6-3; D: TRBD1; J: TRBJ2-2; size: medium-sized; DNA: TGTGCCAGCAGACAGGGGGCAAACACCGGGGAGCTGTTTTTT; CDR3: CASRQGANTGELFF
V: TRBV14; D: TRBD2; J: TRBJ2-1; size: many; DNA: TGTGCCAGCAGCCGTCGAGGTAGCGGGGCCTATGAGCAGTTCTTC; CDR3: CASSRRGSGAYEQFF
V: TRBV6-2/TRBV6-3; D: -; J: TRBJ2-1; size: many; DNA: TGTGCCAGTCACCAGGCGGGTAACTACAATGAGCAGTTCTTC; CDR3: CASHQAGNYNEQFF
V: TRBV18; D: TRBD2; J: TRBJ2-1; size: once; DNA: TGTGCCAGCTCACCAGGACTAGACAATGAGCAGTTCTTC; CDR3: CASSPGLDNEQFF
V: TRBV23-1; D: TRBD1; J: TRBJ1-6; size: -; DNA: TGCGCCAGCAGTCAGGACAGGGGGAATTCACCCCTCCACTTT; CDR3: CASSQDRGNSPLHF
V: TRBV18; D: -; J: TRBJ1-5; size: medium-sized; DNA: TGTGCCAGCTCACGGGCGGGGGGTCAGCCCCAGCATTTT; CDR3: CASSRAGGQPQHF
V: TRBV7-9; D: -; J: TRBJ1-1; size: many; DNA: TGTGCCAGCAGCTTAGATGCCAGAGTGAACACTGAAGCTTTCTTT; CDR3: CASSLDARVNTEAFF
V: TRBV28; D: TRBD2; J: TRBJ2-5; size: medium-sized; DNA: TGTGCCAGCAGCCCCCCGCGGGGGGCGCTACGGGTAGAGACCCAGTACTTC; CDR3: CASSPPRGALRVETQYF
V: TRBV28; D: TRBD2; J: TRBJ2-3; size: many; DNA: TGTGCCAGCAGACCGACTAGCCCTCGCACAGATACGCAGTATTTT; CDR3: CASRPTSPRTDTQYF
V: TRBV13; D: -; J: TRBJ1-3; size: many; DNA: TGTGCCAGCAGCTTAGACGATATGACCATATATTTT; CDR3: CASSLDDMTIYF
V: TRBV7-2; D: TRBD1; J: TRBJ2-1; size: many; DNA: TGTGCCAGCAGCCAAACGACAGGGAACTACAATGAGCAGTTCTTC; CDR3: CASSQTTGNYNEQFF
V: TRBV20-1; D: TRBD2; J: TRBJ2-1; size: -; DNA: TGCAGTGCTCCGACTAGCGGGAGAAACAATGAGCAGTTCTTC; CDR3: CSAPTSGRNNEQFF
V: TRBV28; D: TRBD2; J: TRBJ2-1; size: -; DNA: TGTGCCAGCAGTTTAGGAGATTTCCATATGGCTAGCGGGAGGGCCAGGAATGAGCAGTTCTTC; CDR3: CASSLGDFHMASGRARNEQFF
V: TRBV9; D: TRBD2; J: TRBJ2-7; size: -; DNA: TGTGCCAGCAGCGTAGGGGCGGGGGGGGCGAGCTCCTACGAGCAGTACTTC; CDR3: CASSVGAGGASSYEQYF
V: TRBV12-3/TRBV12-4; D: -; J: TRBJ1-5; size: -; DNA: TGTGCCAGCAGTAGACAGATAATTAGCAATCAGCCCCAGCATTTT; CDR3: CASSRQIISNQPQHF
V: TRBV23-1; D: -; J: TRBJ2-7; size: many; DNA: TGCGCCAGCAGTCAGTATTCCGGGACGGCCGAAATCTACGAGCAGTACTTC; CDR3: CASSQYSGTAEIYEQYF
V: TRBV14; D: -; J: TRBJ1-4; size: many; DNA: TGTGCCAGCAGCTCGCGGTGGTCCACAGGCATTGAAAAACTGTTTTTT; CDR3: CASSSRWSTGIEKLFF
V: TRBV9; D: TRBD2; J: TRBJ2-7; size: many; DNA: TGTGCCAGCAGCGTAGCTGGGGTAGCGGGGACCTACGAGCAGTACTTC; CDR3: CASSVAGVAGTYEQYF
V: TRBV11-2; D: -; J: TRBJ2-2; size: many; DNA: TGTGCCAGCAGCTATAGCGATAACGGGGAGCTGTTTTTT; CDR3: CASSYSDNGELFF
V: TRBV28; D: -; J: TRBJ2-7; size: -; DNA: TGTGCCACCCTGTTGTCTTCGGGACACGCTTCGTACTTC; CDR3: CATLLSSGHASYF
V: TRBV28; D: TRBD1; J: TRBJ1-1; size: many; DNA: TGTGCCAGCAGTTACCTAGGGTCAGGGGGGGACACTGAAGCTTTCTTT; CDR3: CASSYLGSGGDTEAFF
V: TRBV7-2; D: -; J: TRBJ1-3; size: many; DNA: TGTGCCAGCGGCCGCCCCGTGGGGCGAGAGGGAAACACCATATATTTT; CDR3: CASGRPVGREGNTIYF
V: TRBV19; D: TRBD1; J: TRBJ1-1; size: many; DNA: TGTGCCAGTAGTGCGGGACAGGGGAACCCCGAAGCTTTCTTT; CDR3: CASSAGQGNPEAFF
V: TRBV29-1; D: -; J: TRBJ2-3; size: many; DNA: TGCAGCGTTCCCAAAGACAGCAATACGCAGTATTTT; CDR3: CSVPKDSNTQYF
V: TRBV29-1; D: TRBD2; J: TRBJ2-3; size: many; DNA: TGCAGCGGTCGGGGGGGCACAGATACGCAGTATTTT; CDR3: CSGRGGTDTQYF
V: TRBV30; D: TRBD1; J: TRBJ2-5; size: few; DNA: TGTGCCTGGAGTGAAGGACAGGGAGTCCAAGAGACCCAGTACTTC; CDR3: CAWSEGQGVQETQYF
V: TRBV15; D: -; J: TRBJ2-7; size: many; DNA: TGTGCCACCAGCAGGAAGGGACTTGGGTCTGTCAAGCAGTACTTC; CDR3: CATSRKGLGSVKQYF
V: TRBV5-1; D: TRBD2; J: TRBJ2-7; size: -; DNA: TGCGCCAGCAGCTCGTCGACAGAGAGGACTAGCGGGAGCTCCTACGAGCAGTACTTC; CDR3: CASSSSTERTSGSSYEQYF
V: TRBV7-2; D: TRBD2; J: TRBJ2-1; size: many; DNA: TGTGCCAGCAGCTTAAAGGGAGTAGCGGGGGGTTTCAATGAGCAGTTCTTC; CDR3: CASSLKGVAGGFNEQFF
V: TRBV6-1; D: TRBD1; J: TRBJ1-5; size: medium-sized; DNA: TGTGCCAGCAGTCCAGGGGGCAGGCAGCCCCAGCATTTT; CDR3: CASSPGGRQPQHF
V: TRBV12-5; D: TRBD1; J: TRBJ1-2; size: -; DNA: TGTGCTAGTGGTTTGGTTACAGGGGTTAACTATGGCTACACCTTC; CDR3: CASGLVTGVNYGYTF
V: TRBV5-1; D: -; J: TRBJ2-1; size: -; DNA: TGCGCCAGCAGCGTAACCGGGAGTAAGGGGGATGAGCAGTTCTTC; CDR3: CASSVTGSKGDEQFF
V: TRBV20-1; D: -; J: TRBJ2-5; size: -; DNA: TGCAGTGCTCCGACACTTCAGGCAAAACAAGAGACCCAGTACTTC; CDR3: CSAPTLQAKQETQYF
V: TRBV5-8; D: -; J: TRBJ2-1; size: many; DNA: TGTGCCAGCGTGTTTGGCAGGAGCTCCTACAATGAGCAGTTCTTC; CDR3: CASVFGRSSYNEQFF
V: TRBV7-2; D: TRBD1; J: TRBJ2-7; size: -; DNA: TGTGCCAGCAGCTTATGGGACAGGGTAGTTGCCGAGCAGTACTTC; CDR3: CASSLWDRVVAEQYF
V: TRBV13; D: -; J: TRBJ2-7; size: -; DNA: TGTGCCAGCAGCTTAGCGGGCTTCGAGCAGTACTTC; CDR3: CASSLAGFEQYF
V: TRBV28; D: -; J: TRBJ1-2; size: -; DNA: TGTGCCAGCAGTTTATCGGGTGGGTTTTCGAGAGGGACCTATGGCTACACCTTC; CDR3: CASSLSGGFSRGTYGYTF
V: TRBV28; D: -; J: TRBJ2-1; size: -; DNA: TGTGCCAGCAGCCTAGCGCGATACGAGCAGTTCTTC; CDR3: CASSLARYEQFF
V: TRBV14; D: -; J: TRBJ1-6; size: -; DNA: TGTGCCAGCAGCCAATTTGCGGCAGCGAATTCACCCCTCCACTTT; CDR3: CASSQFAAANSPLHF
V: TRBV12-3/TRBV12-4; D: TRBD2; J: TRBJ2-7; size: -; DNA: TGTGCCAGCAGCCTAACTAGCGGGGGGGCCCGCGAGCAGTACTTC; CDR3: CASSLTSGGAREQYF
V: TRBV7-2; D: TRBD1; J: TRBJ1-4; size: -; DNA: TGTGCCAGCAGCTACAACGCTCAGGGGGGACTGTTTTTT; CDR3: CASSYNAQGGLFF
V: TRBV6-2/TRBV6-3; D: TRBD1; J: TRBJ2-7; size: -; DNA: TGTGCCAGCAGCCCCGTGACAGGGGTTAACGAGCAGTACTTC; CDR3: CASSPVTGVNEQYF
V: TRBV28; D: TRBD1; J: TRBJ1-2; size: few; DNA: TGTGCCAGCAGCGCACAGGGGGGTGATGGCTACACCTTC; CDR3: CASSAQGGDGYTF
V: TRBV19; D: TRBD1; J: TRBJ2-4; size: many; DNA: TGTGCCAGTAGTCTGGCCGGGACAGGGGGCCAAAACATTCAGTACTTC; CDR3: CASSLAGTGGQNIQYF
V: TRBV14; D: -; J: TRBJ2-2; size: many; DNA: TGTGCCAGCAGCCAATATCTCGCTGGGGAGCTGTTTTTT; CDR3: CASSQYLAGELFF